The T cell receptor (beta chain) under discussion was sequenced for a study of blood T cells in healthy people across ages. Study results and caveats: The study lacked donor CMV status, which possibly confounded expanded clonotype changes.

For the second PCR, which ran for about 6 to 11 cycles, a sample-barcoded 5' primer and a J-beta primer mix were used. A template-switch adaptor containing 12 random nucleotides labeled each cDNA molecule. TCRdb redid the calling of the 5' RACE reads with MiXCR, one entry per CDR3 protein. The table records around 2 million distinct CDR3 sequences, around 42% of them present only once. The total RNA that was extracted per sample amounted to at least 5 micrograms. On this clonotype itself: The antigen remains unidentified.

Sequencing was carried out using blood. The clonotype comes from a human donor in good health.

The CDR3 reads CASRGFLNQPQHF. For the CDR3, the DNA is TGTGCCAGCAGGGGATTTCTCAATCAGCCCCAGCATTTT. This chain links TRBV27 with TRBJ1-5; D unclear. CDR3 length: 13 amino acids. CDR1 is MNHEY, CDR2 SMNVEV, per germline (reference sequence). V lost 6 bases to trimming and J lost 3 bases, with 9 bases between them.